One T cell receptor (beta chain) is described in this entry. Its antigen is unidentified. Replicate PCRs from sorted subsets contained 200 ng DNA, which is 31,000 or so T cell genomes. The repertoire was sequenced with immunoSEQ multiplex PCR; TCRdb's copy has only in-frame clones and lacks some. The data contain about 2.4 million clones, 80% to 95% of them singletons. There are 15 residues in the CDR3. Germline V lookup: CDR1 KGHSH, CDR2 LQKENI. Trimming took off 4 bases at V and 0 bases at J, with 11 bases between the two ends. These data come from a study of shared clonotypes between healthy human individuals. Whole-study results and caveats: An anticipated effect of sequencing depth on clonotype sharing among donors was recognized. The diversity represented, both genetic and in exposure history, was limited by few donors. Several donors showed sharing of 4.5% to 6% of naive CD4 clonotypes.

This receptor was obtained from a man younger than 35 in good health. Some clones in this sample may be carry-over from other donors' samples. V gene TRBV18 combines with J gene TRBJ2-3; weak D call: TRBD1 (5 bases). The specimen sequenced was naive CD4+ T cells from PBMCs. Subset defined: CD45RA+ positively selected. The CDR3 sequence: CASSLQGPSTDTQYF. The CDR3 DNA sequence: TGTGCCAGCTCACTTCAGGGTCCTAGCACAGATACGCAGTATTTT. Filled out from reference TRBV18 and TRBJ2-3, the complete variable domain reads NAGVMQNPRHLVRRRGQEARLRCSPMKGHSHVYWYRQLPEEGLKFMVYLQKENIIDESGMPKERFSAEFPKEGPSILRIQQVVRGDSAAYFCASSLQGPSTDTQYFGPGTRLTVL.